The sequence of this T cell receptor beta chain was determined in a study of blood T cell repertoires in COVID-19. Whole-study context: Collection of acute and convalescent COVID-19 samples took place in the United States, Italy and Spain. T cells, B-cell-depleted T cells, or PBMCs supplied cDNA or gDNA.

The authors' processing: Reference gene primer amplification gave nucleated cell count estimates. Produced via immunoSEQ multiplex PCR; TCRdb's table is partial and in-frame only. V and J calls plus clone size are reproduced from that table; the DNA served to infer D and trimming. In the table there are more than 75,000 clones, over 75% of which are singletons. The germline CDR1 and CDR2 sequences are SGDLS and YYNGEE. The V gene lost 4 bases and the J gene lost 4 bases, with 13 bases spanning the gap. The CDR3 sequence is 14 residues long. The genes are TRBV9 and TRBJ2-3; no reliable D call. The sample comprised peripheral blood. The receptor comes from a woman in her seventies with acute or convalescent COVID-19. CDR3 sequence reads: CASSPVVAADTQYF. DNA for the CDR3: TGTGCCAGCAGCCCGGTGGTAGCAGCAGATACGCAGTATTTT.